The present entry profiles one TCR beta chain with its context. Its antigen is not known. The source of the sample is a study of early stage breast cancer tumors. Study-wide findings and caveats: Blood repertoires resembled normal breast more than tumor.

CDR1 and CDR2 (germline): SGHDN, FVKESK. The CDR3 sequence is 15 residues long. Trimming stripped 1 base from V and 2 bases from J, with 6 bases between. Sequencing used immunoSEQ multiplex PCR; TCRdb keeps in-frame clones, though not all of them. This sample has about 46,000 clones; about 77% occur once, and the top ten carry 3.4%. The sample taken for sequencing was blood. The sequence was collected from a person in their 40s with breast cancer. The J gene is TRBJ2-6, the V gene TRBV14; D gene uncertain. This CDR3 reads CASSQVTAGANVLTF. The CDR3 DNA reads TGTGCCAGCAGCCAAGTCACAGCTGGGGCCAACGTCCTGACTTTC.